The rows below give T cell receptor beta chains drawn from one sample of a study of T cell changes during pregnancy in multiple sclerosis. Using immunoSEQ multiplex PCR, the repertoire was profiled, and TCRdb retains in-frame clones only, with some absent. Of some 95,000 clones in the sample, approximately 92% were seen once. Specimen: peripheral blood, collected in the first trimester of pregnancy. The receptors come from a female donor with multiple sclerosis, enrolled in a pregnancy study. Each CDR3 is given with its conserved first and last residue. The D gene is left open where the match is weak. The size entry is marked missing in some rows and otherwise reads once, few, many or a size class.

CDR3 protein	CDR3 DNA	D gene	V gene	clone size	J gene
CASSPGVVMNTEAFF	TGTGCCAGCAGCCCAGGCGTAGTAATGAACACTGAAGCTTTCTTT	NA	TRBV11-2	once	TRBJ1-1
CASSLGFGGTTGNTIYF	TGTGCCAGCAGCTTAGGATTCGGGGGGACGACCGGAAACACCATATATTTT	NA	TRBV13	NA	TRBJ1-3
CASTYNYGYTF	TGTGCCAGCACCTACAACTATGGCTACACCTTC	NA	TRBV28	NA	TRBJ1-2
CASSSSSEKCF	TGTGCCAGCAGTTCCTCGAGCGAGAAGTGCTTC	NA	TRBV28	NA	TRBJ2-7
CASSIGAGRVGEQFF	TGTGCCAGTAGTATCGGGGCGGGACGAGTGGGTGAGCAGTTCTTC	NA	TRBV19	NA	TRBJ2-1
CASSGRTSQTNEKLFF	TGTGCCAGCAGCGGCCGGACTTCCCAAACTAATGAAAAACTGTTTTTT	NA	TRBV2	once	TRBJ1-4
CASSVDRGGKLFF	TGTGCCAGCAGTGTGGACAGGGGAGGAAAACTGTTTTTT	TRBD1	TRBV6-5	NA	TRBJ1-4
CASSLGGQASYEQYF	TGTGCCAGCAGCTTAGGGGGCCAGGCCTCCTACGAGCAGTACTTC	NA	TRBV11-2	NA	TRBJ2-7
CATSRDLGSTEEKLFF	TGTGCCACCAGCAGAGATCTGGGCAGTACTGAGGAAAAACTGTTTTTT	NA	TRBV15	NA	TRBJ1-4
CASSLLTSGNNEQFF	TGCGCCAGCAGCTTGCTGACTAGCGGGAACAATGAGCAGTTCTTC	TRBD2	TRBV5-1	NA	TRBJ2-1
CASSTGATDTQYF	TGCGCCAGCAGCACAGGGGCGACAGATACGCAGTATTTT	TRBD1	TRBV5-1	NA	TRBJ2-3
CASSSAGGRDTIYF	TGTGCCAGCAGCTCAGCAGGGGGCAGGGACACCATATATTTT	TRBD1	TRBV7-9	NA	TRBJ1-3
CASSLQGYTEAFF	TGTGCCAGCAGCTTACAGGGTTACACTGAAGCTTTCTTT	NA	TRBV9	NA	TRBJ1-1
CASSELGAGGKYF	TGTGCCAGCAGTGAACTTGGTGCGGGAGGCAAGTATTTT	TRBD2	TRBV2	NA	TRBJ2-3
CASYSGSGQETQYF	TGTGCCAGCTATAGCGGTTCGGGCCAAGAGACCCAGTACTTC	NA	TRBV28	NA	TRBJ2-5
CASSQDLGLGLGRGQETQYF	TGTGCCAGCAGCCAAGATCTGGGCTTAGGACTAGGCCGGGGCCAAGAGACCCAGTACTTC	TRBD2	TRBV14	NA	TRBJ2-5
CSAKAGGDTEAFF	TGCAGCGCTAAAGCGGGGGGAGACACTGAAGCTTTCTTT	NA	TRBV29-1	NA	TRBJ1-1
CASSLEYGRAEAFF	TGTGCCAGCAGCTTGGAATACGGGAGGGCTGAAGCTTTCTTT	NA	TRBV5-8	NA	TRBJ1-1
CSVDGAGVGNEQFF	TGCAGCGTTGATGGAGCGGGAGTGGGGAATGAGCAGTTCTTC	TRBD2	TRBV29-1	once	TRBJ2-1
CASIKDRVLEQYF	TGCGCCAGCATCAAGGACAGGGTGCTCGAGCAGTACTTC	TRBD1	TRBV10-1	once	TRBJ2-7
CASSSNPGPEQFF	TGTGCCAGCAGCTCAAACCCTGGGCCTGAGCAGTTCTTC	NA	TRBV5-4	once	TRBJ2-1
CASKRTSGRGGTGELFF	TGTGCCAGCAAACGGACTAGCGGGAGAGGGGGCACCGGGGAGCTGTTTTTT	TRBD2	TRBV2	NA	TRBJ2-2
CASSPRLALGETQYF	TGTGCCAGCAGCCCCCGACTAGCACTAGGAGAGACCCAGTACTTC	TRBD2	TRBV11-2	NA	TRBJ2-5
CASSQASGTGGSRLHF	TGTGCCAGCAGCCAAGCTTCGGGGACAGGAGGGTCCCGGCTCCACTTT	TRBD1	TRBV4-2	NA	TRBJ1-6
CASSVGQGGETQYF	TGTGCCAGCAGCGTCGGACAGGGTGGAGAGACCCAGTACTTC	TRBD1	TRBV7-8	NA	TRBJ2-5
CASSLGGRGTTDTQYF	TGCGCCAGCAGCTTGGGAGGTCGGGGGACCACAGATACGCAGTATTTT	NA	TRBV5-1	NA	TRBJ2-3
CASSPPRGRGRGMDTEAFF	TGTGCCAGCTCACCCCCGAGGGGCAGGGGGCGCGGAATGGACACTGAAGCTTTCTTT	TRBD1	TRBV18	few	TRBJ1-1
CASTSLRGTSYSNQPQHF	TGTGCCAGCACCTCCTTAAGAGGGACTTCGTATAGCAATCAGCCCCAGCATTTT	NA	TRBV7-9	once	TRBJ1-5
CASSLSPLEDTQYF	TGTGCCAGCAGCTTGTCCCCTTTGGAGGATACGCAGTATTTT	NA	TRBV7-9	NA	TRBJ2-3
CASSLGPEGNEQFF	TGCGCCAGCAGCTTGGGGCCCGAGGGTAATGAGCAGTTCTTC	NA	TRBV5-1	NA	TRBJ2-1
CASSLDRGPYGYTF	TGCGCCAGCAGCTTGGATAGGGGCCCCTATGGCTACACCTTC	NA	TRBV5-1	NA	TRBJ1-2
CASSATGYSEQFF	TGTGCCAGCAGTGCAACAGGGTATTCTGAGCAGTTCTTC	NA	TRBV25-1	NA	TRBJ2-1
CASSLYRGYNEQFF	TGTGCCAGCAGCCTTTACAGGGGATACAATGAGCAGTTCTTC	TRBD1	TRBV11-2	NA	TRBJ2-1
CASSVGVIGVGDTQYF	TGTGCCAGCAGCGTAGGGGTGATCGGGGTTGGGGATACGCAGTATTTT	NA	TRBV9	NA	TRBJ2-3
CASRKRMWDRGQLYEQYF	TGTGCCAGCAGGAAAAGAATGTGGGACAGGGGGCAGTTGTACGAGCAGTACTTC	TRBD1	TRBV7-2	NA	TRBJ2-7
CASSPLAGGPYEQYF	TGTGCCAGCTCACCCCTCGCGGGGGGGCCCTACGAGCAGTACTTC	TRBD2	TRBV18	NA	TRBJ2-7
CASSVDSNSNQPQHF	TGTGCCAGCAGCGTAGACAGCAATAGCAATCAGCCCCAGCATTTT	NA	TRBV9	NA	TRBJ1-5
CASSGGGGRDGELFF	TGTGCCTCCTCTGGTGGGGGAGGGAGAGACGGGGAGCTGTTTTTT	TRBD2	TRBV30	NA	TRBJ2-2
CASSLVSSIDPGQGSNTGELFF	TGTGCCAGCAGCTTAGTATCCTCTATTGATCCGGGACAGGGCTCGAACACCGGGGAGCTGTTTTTT	TRBD1	TRBV7-3	NA	TRBJ2-2
CASSLQTRDVTQYF	TGTGCCAGCAGTTTACAGACACGGGATGTCACCCAGTACTTC	NA	TRBV28	NA	TRBJ2-5
CASSATIKRGMNTEAFF	TGTGCCAGCAGCGCGACAATTAAGCGGGGGATGAACACTGAAGCTTTCTTT	NA	TRBV9	NA	TRBJ1-1
CASSQRLAGVRNEQFF	TGTGCCAGCAGCCAAAGGCTAGCGGGAGTTCGCAATGAGCAGTTCTTC	TRBD2	TRBV11-3	once	TRBJ2-1
CASSYSSPGYGYTF	TGTGCCAGCAGTTACTCATCACCAGGGTACGGCTACACCTTC	NA	TRBV6-5	NA	TRBJ1-2
CASRAGEETQYF	TGTGCCAGCAGAGCCGGAGAAGAGACCCAGTACTTC	NA	TRBV7-8	NA	TRBJ2-5
CASTTYSGRALPASYEQYF	TGTGCCAGCACCACCTATAGCGGGAGGGCTCTGCCTGCCAGCTACGAGCAGTACTTC	TRBD2	TRBV28	NA	TRBJ2-7